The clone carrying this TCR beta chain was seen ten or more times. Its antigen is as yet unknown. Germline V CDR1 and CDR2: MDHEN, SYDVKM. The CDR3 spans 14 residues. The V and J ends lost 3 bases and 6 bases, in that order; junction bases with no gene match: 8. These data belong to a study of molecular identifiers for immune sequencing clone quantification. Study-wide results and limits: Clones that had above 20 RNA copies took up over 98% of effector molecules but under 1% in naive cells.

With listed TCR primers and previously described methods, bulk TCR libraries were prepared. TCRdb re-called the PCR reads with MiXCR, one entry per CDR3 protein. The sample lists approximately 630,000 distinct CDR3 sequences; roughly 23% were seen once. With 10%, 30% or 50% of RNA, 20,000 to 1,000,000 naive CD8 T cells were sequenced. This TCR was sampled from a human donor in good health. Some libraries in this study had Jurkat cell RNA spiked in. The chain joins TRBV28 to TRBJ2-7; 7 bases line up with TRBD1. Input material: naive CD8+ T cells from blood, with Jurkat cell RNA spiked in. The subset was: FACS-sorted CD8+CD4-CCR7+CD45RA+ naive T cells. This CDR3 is CASSFRGRVVEQYF. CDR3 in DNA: TGTGCCAGCAGTTTTAGGGGGCGAGTTGTCGAGCAGTACTTC.